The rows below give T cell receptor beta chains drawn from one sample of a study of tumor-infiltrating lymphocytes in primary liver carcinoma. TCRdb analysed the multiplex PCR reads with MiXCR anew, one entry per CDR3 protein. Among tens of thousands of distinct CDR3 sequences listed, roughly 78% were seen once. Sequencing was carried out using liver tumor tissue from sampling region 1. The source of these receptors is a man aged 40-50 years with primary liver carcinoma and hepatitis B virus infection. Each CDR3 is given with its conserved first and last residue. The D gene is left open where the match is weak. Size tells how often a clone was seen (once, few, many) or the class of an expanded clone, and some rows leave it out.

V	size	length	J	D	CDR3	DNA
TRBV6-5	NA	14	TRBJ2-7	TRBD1	CASSPSRDRVKQYF	TGTGCCAGCAGTCCATCCCGGGACAGGGTGAAGCAGTACTTC
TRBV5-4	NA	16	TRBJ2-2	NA	CVSSPDGGLNTGELFF	TGTGTTAGCAGCCCGGATGGCGGGTTGAACACCGGGGAGCTGTTTTTT
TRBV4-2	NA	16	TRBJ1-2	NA	CASNQDQVESINGYTF	TGTGCCAGCAACCAAGATCAGGTCGAGAGTATCAATGGCTACACCTTC
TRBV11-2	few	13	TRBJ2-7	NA	CASSFDSIYEQYF	TGTGCCAGTAGCTTTGACAGCATCTATGAGCAGTACTTC
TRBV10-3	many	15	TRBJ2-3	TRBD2	CAISAETSGTYTQYF	TGTGCCATCAGTGCTGAGACTAGCGGGACCTATACGCAGTATTTT
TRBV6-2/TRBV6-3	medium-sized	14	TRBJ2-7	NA	CASSYLKGFGEQYF	TGTGCCAGCAGTTACTTGAAGGGGTTCGGGGAGCAGTACTTC
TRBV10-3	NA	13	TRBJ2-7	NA	CAISEDSTYDQYF	TGTGCCATCAGTGAGGACAGCACCTACGACCAGTACTTT
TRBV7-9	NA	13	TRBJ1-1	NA	CASCLQGDTQTFF	TGTGCCAGCTGCTTGCAGGGAGACACTCAAACTTTCTTT
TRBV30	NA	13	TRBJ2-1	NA	CAWTPVTYNEQFF	TGTGCCTGGACTCCAGTGACTTACAATGAACAGTTCTTC
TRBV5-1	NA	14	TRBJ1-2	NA	CVSSFGGGQRGYTF	TGCGTCAGCAGCTTCGGCGGGGGGCAACGTGGCTACACCTTT
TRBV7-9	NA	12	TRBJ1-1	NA	CASSLNRRGAFF	TGTGCCAGCAGCTTAAATAGGAGGGGAGCTTTCTTT
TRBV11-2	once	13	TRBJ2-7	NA	CASSLDSWGERYF	TGTGCCAGCAGCTTAGATTCATGGGGCGAACGGTACTTC